The next 19 T cell receptor beta chains were all read from a single sample in a study of blood T cell repertoires in COVID-19. TCRdb's table, derived via immunoSEQ multiplex PCR, lists solely in-frame clones and lacks some. The table has about 46,000 clones, 75% to 95% seen once; the top ten hold 3% to 4%. Source material: peripheral blood. The receptors come from a man in his fifties or sixties with acute or convalescent COVID-19.

The chain links TRBV5-1 to TRBJ2-2; D gene unclear. V was cut by 3 bases and J by 3 bases, with 6 bases left in between. In germline, CDR1 is SGHRS, CDR2 YFSETQ. This CDR3 spans 13 amino acids. DNA of the CDR3: TGCGCCAGCAGCTCACGGGACACCGGGGAGCTGTTTTTT. Protein: CASSSRDTGELFF.

The chain employs TRBV4-2 and TRBJ2-2; TRBD2 agrees at 8 bases. Germline V CDR1 and CDR2: LGHNA, YNFKEQ. The V gene end was trimmed by 4 bases and the J gene end by 1 base; junction bases not matched to a gene: 8. The CDR3 is 17 residues long. This CDR3 reads CASSLLPAGGNTGELFF. The CDR3 DNA reads as TGTGCCAGCAGCCTCTTACCCGCGGGGGGGAACACCGGGGAGCTGTTTTTT.

In its sample, this clone was seen a few times. J is TRBJ1-1 and V is TRBV3-1 (or the pseudogene TRBV3-2); 7 bases are a match to TRBD1. The CDR3 loop spans 14 amino acids. Unmatched junction bases numbered 6, after V lost 1 base and J lost 7 bases. CDR1 and CDR2 (germline): LGHDT, YNNKEL (reference sequence). CDR3 amino acids: CASSQAGGRGEAFF. The CDR3 coding sequence is TGTGCCAGCAGCCAAGCAGGGGGGCGGGGTGAAGCTTTCTTT.

V gene TRBV18 combines with J gene TRBJ1-2, with 8 bases aligning to TRBD1. The germline V gene encodes CDR1 KGHSH and CDR2 LQKENI. This CDR3 comprises 15 residues. V trimming: 3 bases; J trimming: 4 bases; junction bases outside the gene matches: 7. In nucleotides, the CDR3 is TGTGCCAGCTCACCCCCGGACAGGGTGGGCTATGGCTACACCTTC. Encoded protein: CASSPPDRVGYGYTF.

This sequence joins TRBV12-3 or TRBV12-4 and TRBJ1-5; D call uncertain. The V and J ends lost 5 bases and 4 bases respectively, with 9 bases between them. The CDR3 sequence is 13 residues long. This CDR3 is CASSRRENQPQHF. CDR3 nucleotides: TGTGCCAGCAGTCGAAGGGAGAATCAGCCCCAGCATTTT.

The chain combines TRBV30 with TRBJ2-6, with 7 bases fitting TRBD1. Germline V gene data show CDR1 as GTSNPN and CDR2 as SVGIG (reference sequence). This CDR3 has 16 residues. The V gene end was trimmed by 1 base and the J gene end by 0 bases; junction bases not matched to a gene: 3. The CDR3 bases are TGTGCCTGGAGTGAGACAGGGACCTCTGGGGCCAACGTCCTGACTTTC. It specifies CAWSETGTSGANVLTF.

This clone has a handful of counts. The chain combines TRBV28 with TRBJ1-2; D is ambiguous. Germline V gene data show CDR1 as MDHEN and CDR2 as SYDVKM. Trimming removed 4 bases at V and 0 bases at J, with 3 bases between. The length of the CDR3 is 12 residues. CDR3 residues: CASSYTNYGYTF. The CDR3 DNA sequence: TGTGCCAGCAGTTACACTAACTATGGCTACACCTTC.

This chain uses TRBV2 with TRBJ1-6; 7 bases align to TRBD1. The V segment lost 5 bases and the J segment 10 bases; nucleotides outside the gene matches: 11. Germline V gene data show CDR1 as SNHLY and CDR2 as FYNNEI. The CDR3 totals 15 residues. The CDR3 DNA is TGTGCCAGCAGTCAGAACAGGGGACGAGGCTCACCCCTCCACTTT. Its translation is CASSQNRGRGSPLHF.

The chain joins TRBV4-1 to TRBJ2-1, with 10 bases identical to TRBD1. The V gene end was trimmed by 4 bases and the J gene end by 2 bases; junction bases not matched to a gene: 5. The length of the CDR3 is 16 residues. Germline V gives CDR1 MGHRA, CDR2 YSYEKL. The CDR3 protein is CASSLPGQGTYNEQFF. DNA for the CDR3: TGCGCCAGCAGCCTACCGGGACAGGGGACCTACAATGAGCAGTTCTTC.

V gene TRBV6-1 combines with J gene TRBJ1-2, with D perhaps TRBD1 (5 bases). V lost 1 base to trimming and J lost 3 bases, with 12 bases between them. CDR1 MNHNS and CDR2 SASEGT come from the germline V gene. This CDR3 region has 15 residues. The CDR3 reads CASSEGMGLYYGYTF. CDR3 bases: TGTGCCAGCAGTGAAGGGATGGGGCTCTACTATGGCTACACCTTC.

This chain joins TRBV3-1 (or the pseudogene TRBV3-2) and TRBJ1-3; tentative D call: TRBD1 (5 bases). This CDR3 region has 17 residues. Trimming pared 6 bases from V and 2 bases from J, leaving 20 bases between. The V gene's germline CDR1 is LGHDT and CDR2 YNNKEL (reference sequence). The chain's CDR3 is CASRDTVRGRAGNTIYF. The DNA of the CDR3 is TGTGCCAGCAGGGATACAGTACGAGGCAGGGCTGGAAACACCATATATTTT.

The V and J genes are TRBV9 and TRBJ1-4; TRBD1 matches 7 bases. CDR3 size: 14 residues. Germline lookup yields CDR1 SGDLS and CDR2 YYNGEE. V was pared by 4 bases and J by 7 bases, with 7 bases of the junction left unmatched. CDR3 coding DNA: TGTGCCAGCAGCCCGACAGGGTGGGGTGAAAAACTGTTTTTT. Translation gives CASSPTGWGEKLFF.

The V and J genes are TRBV4-2 and TRBJ1-6, with D perhaps TRBD1 (6 bases). Germline V CDR1 and CDR2: LGHNA, YNFKEQ. V lost 5 bases to trimming and J lost 10 bases, with 21 bases between them. The CDR3 loop spans 16 amino acids. CDR3 sequence: CASSKARDIEASPLHF. CDR3 sequence (DNA): TGTGCCAGCAGCAAAGCCCGGGACATTGAGGCATCACCCCTCCACTTT.

This chain links TRBV7-2 with TRBJ2-7, with 15 nucleotides matching TRBD2. This CDR3 comprises 18 residues. Germline V gene data show CDR1 as SGHTA and CDR2 as FQGNSA. The V gene end was trimmed by 5 bases and the J gene end by 0 bases; junction bases not matched to a gene: 8. This CDR3 reads CASSRTGTSGGTSYEQYF. In nucleotides, the CDR3 is TGTGCCAGCAGCAGAACCGGGACTAGCGGGGGGACCTCCTACGAGCAGTACTTC.

This rearrangement joins TRBV19 to TRBJ2-3; 9 bases line up with TRBD1. J lost 2 bases, V lost 5 bases, and 5 bases had no gene match. The CDR3 has 15 amino acids. Germline V gene data show CDR1 as LNHDA and CDR2 as SQIVND (reference sequence). CDR3 sequence: CASSQQGALTDTQYF. The CDR3 coding sequence is TGTGCCAGTAGTCAACAGGGGGCTCTCACAGATACGCAGTATTTT.

This sequence joins TRBV3-1 (or the pseudogene TRBV3-2) and TRBJ2-7; TRBD1 agrees at 8 bases. The CDR3 loop spans 14 amino acids. Germline V lookup: CDR1 LGHDT, CDR2 YNNKEL (reference sequence). V dropped 5 bases and J dropped 3; count of bases not matched to a gene: 6. Here the CDR3 DNA reads TGTGCCAGCAGCGCCCGGGACAGGTTCTACGAGCAGTACTTC. It translates to CASSARDRFYEQYF.

This chain uses TRBV10-1 with TRBJ2-1, with 11 bases identical to TRBD2. Per germline, CDR1 WNHNN and CDR2 SYGVQD (reference sequence). V was clipped by 5 bases and J by 0 bases; unmatched bases: 3. CDR3 size: 16 residues. The CDR3 loop reads CASSRLAGSSYNEQFF. The DNA of the CDR3 is TGCGCCAGCAGTCGACTAGCGGGGAGCTCCTACAATGAGCAGTTCTTC.

This rearrangement joins TRBV7-2 to TRBJ2-2; D perhaps matches TRBD1 (5 bases). V was pared by 2 bases and J by 4 bases, with 14 bases between. CDR3 length: 16 residues. Germline CDR1 is SGHTA and CDR2 is FQGNSA. The CDR3, as DNA: TGTGCCAGCAGCTTATCGCCAGGGTCGGGCACCGGGGAGCTGTTTTTT. It codes for CASSLSPGSGTGELFF.

The CDR3 reads CASSDPKRGYEQYF. The DNA for the CDR3 is TGTGCCAGCAGTGACCCTAAAAGGGGGTACGAGCAGTACTTC. This chain links TRBV2 with TRBJ2-7; TRBD1 might be the D (6 bases). V was pared by 3 bases and J by 4 bases, with 13 bases between. Germline V gene sequence: CDR1 SNHLY, CDR2 FYNNEI. The CDR3 extends over 14 amino acids. Together with reference TRBV2 and TRBJ2-7, the CDR3 gives the full variable domain: EPEVTQTPSHQVTQMGQEVILRCVPISNHLYFYWYRQILGQKVEFLVSFYNNEISEKSEIFDDQFSVERPDGSNFTLKIRSTKLEDSAMYFCASSDPKRGYEQYFGPGTRLTVT.